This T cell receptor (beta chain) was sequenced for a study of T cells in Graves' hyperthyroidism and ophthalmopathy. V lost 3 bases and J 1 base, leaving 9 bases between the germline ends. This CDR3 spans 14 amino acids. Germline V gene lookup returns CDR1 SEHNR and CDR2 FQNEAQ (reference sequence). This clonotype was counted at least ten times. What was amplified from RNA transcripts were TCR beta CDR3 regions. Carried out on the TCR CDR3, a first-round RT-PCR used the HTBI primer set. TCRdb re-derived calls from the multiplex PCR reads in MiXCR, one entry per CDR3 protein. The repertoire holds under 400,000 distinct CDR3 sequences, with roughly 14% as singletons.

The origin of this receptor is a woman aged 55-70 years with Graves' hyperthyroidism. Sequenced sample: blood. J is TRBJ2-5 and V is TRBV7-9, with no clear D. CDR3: CASSFVGSQETQYF. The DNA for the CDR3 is TGTGCCAGCAGCTTCGTAGGGTCCCAAGAGACCCAGTACTTC. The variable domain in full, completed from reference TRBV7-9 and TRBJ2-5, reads DTGVSQNPRHKITKRGQNVTFRCDPISEHNRLYWYRQTLGQGPEFLTYFQNEAQLEKSRLLSDRFSAERPKGSFSTLEIQRTEQGDSAMYLCASSFVGSQETQYFGPGTRLLVL.